The rows below give T cell receptor beta chains drawn from one sample of a study of blood T cell repertoires in COVID-19. TCRdb's table, derived via immunoSEQ multiplex PCR, lists solely in-frame clones and lacks some. This sample yields around 300,000 clones, of which about 83% are seen a single time; about 6% belongs to the top ten. The sample consisted of PBMCs or T cells enriched from blood (not recorded which). These TCRs come from a woman aged 35 to 49 who had recovered from COVID-19. Both conserved end residues are part of each CDR3. The D gene is left open where the match is weak. Clone size, where shown, is once, few, many, or a class for clones that have expanded.

D: .
size: .
J: TRBJ1-3
V: TRBV30
CDR3: CAWRSEAGSFSGNTIYF
DNA: TGTGCCTGGAGAAGTGAGGCAGGGTCCTTTTCTGGAAACACCATATATTTT

D: TRBD2
size: once
J: TRBJ2-3
V: TRBV3-1/TRBV3-2
CDR3: CASSQALLAGSTDTQYF
DNA: TGTGCCAGCAGCCAAGCGCTACTAGCGGGAAGCACAGATACGCAGTATTTT

D: TRBD1
size: .
J: TRBJ2-4
V: TRBV6-2/TRBV6-3
CDR3: CASSGTGNIQYF
DNA: TGTGCCAGCAGCGGGACAGGAAACATTCAGTACTTC

D: .
size: .
J: TRBJ1-1
V: TRBV20-1
CDR3: CSAPGETEAFF
DNA: TGCAGTGCTCCCGGGGAAACTGAAGCTTTCTTT

D: .
size: few
J: TRBJ2-5
V: TRBV30
CDR3: CAWSRDGRRAQYF
DNA: TGTGCCTGGAGTAGAGACGGACGGCGGGCCCAGTACTTC

D: .
size: .
J: TRBJ1-5
V: TRBV28
CDR3: CASSFNGQWVQPQHF
DNA: TGTGCCAGCAGTTTTAACGGACAGTGGGTCCAGCCCCAGCATTTT

D: TRBD1
size: .
J: TRBJ2-3
V: TRBV5-6
CDR3: CASSLVLDRWSDTQYF
DNA: TGTGCCAGCAGCTTAGTCTTGGACAGGTGGTCAGATACGCAGTATTTT

D: .
size: once
J: TRBJ2-2
V: TRBV7-2
CDR3: CASSLAPVTGELFF
DNA: TGTGCCAGCAGCTTAGCCCCGGTTACCGGGGAGCTGTTTTTT

D: .
size: .
J: TRBJ2-7
V: TRBV14
CDR3: CASSHLNQGYEQYF
DNA: TGTGCCAGCAGCCACTTAAACCAGGGCTACGAGCAGTACTTC

D: TRBD2
size: .
J: TRBJ2-3
V: TRBV24-1
CDR3: CATSDLAGVTDTQYF
DNA: TGTGCCACCAGTGACCTAGCGGGAGTAACAGATACGCAGTATTTT

D: .
size: .
J: TRBJ2-2
V: TRBV27
CDR3: CASTPGGRNTGELFF
DNA: TGTGCCAGCACCCCAGGGGGGCGAAACACCGGGGAGCTGTTTTTT

D: .
size: .
J: TRBJ1-2
V: TRBV27
CDR3: CASSSNRGNPSGYTF
DNA: TGTGCCAGCAGTTCCAACCGGGGGAATCCATCGGGCTACACCTTC

D: TRBD1
size: .
J: TRBJ2-7
V: TRBV6-2/TRBV6-3
CDR3: CASSTPGQGREQYF
DNA: TGTGCCAGCAGCACCCCGGGACAGGGGCGAGAGCAGTACTTC

D: .
size: .
J: TRBJ1-6
V: TRBV27
CDR3: CASSFYQGHSPLHF
DNA: TGTGCCAGCAGTTTTTATCAGGGCCATTCACCCCTCCACTTT

D: .
size: .
J: TRBJ2-2
V: TRBV5-1
CDR3: CASSLGRGYTGELFF
DNA: TGCGCCAGCAGCTTAGGGAGGGGGTACACCGGGGAGCTGTTTTTT

D: TRBD1
size: once
J: TRBJ1-4
V: TRBV30
CDR3: CAWSRQGSNEKLFF
DNA: TGTGCCTGGAGTCGACAGGGATCTAATGAAAAACTGTTTTTT

D: TRBD2
size: .
J: TRBJ2-3
V: TRBV5-1
CDR3: CASSLSTSSGIVDTQYF
DNA: TGCGCCAGCAGCTTGTCGACCTCTAGCGGGATAGTGGATACGCAGTATTTT

D: .
size: .
J: TRBJ1-6
V: TRBV11-2
CDR3: CASSPSPGSSYNSPLHF
DNA: TGTGCCAGCAGCCCCAGCCCAGGAAGCTCCTATAATTCACCCCTCCACTTT

D: TRBD2
size: .
J: TRBJ2-1
V: TRBV15
CDR3: CATSIPSGTSGRRVFF
DNA: TGTGCCACCAGCATTCCCTCCGGGACTAGCGGGAGGAGGGTGTTCTTC

D: TRBD2
size: .
J: TRBJ2-1
V: TRBV20-1
CDR3: CSASSPSGNEQFF
DNA: TGCAGTGCTAGTAGTCCTAGCGGGAATGAGCAGTTCTTC

D: TRBD1
size: .
J: TRBJ2-2
V: TRBV28
CDR3: CASSRGTGVNTGELFF
DNA: TGTGCCAGCAGTAGGGGGACAGGGGTTAACACCGGGGAGCTGTTTTTT

D: .
size: .
J: TRBJ2-7
V: TRBV28
CDR3: CASSRGRQYF
DNA: TGTGCCAGCAGCCGCGGCAGGCAGTACTTC

D: .
size: .
J: TRBJ2-5
V: TRBV27
CDR3: CASSGESGETQYF
DNA: TGTGCCAGCAGCGGGGAGTCTGGAGAGACCCAGTACTTC

D: TRBD2
size: .
J: TRBJ2-7
V: TRBV6-2/TRBV6-3
CDR3: CASSYSGGRQPYEQYF
DNA: TGTGCCAGCAGTTACTCGGGCGGGAGGCAACCCTACGAGCAGTACTTC

D: .
size: .
J: TRBJ2-4
V: TRBV5-3
CDR3: CARSTAGLAKNIQYF
DNA: TGTGCCAGAAGCACCGCAGGGCTAGCCAAAAACATTCAGTACTTC

D: TRBD1
size: once
J: TRBJ1-6
V: TRBV9
CDR3: CASSPRTGSNSPLHF
DNA: TGTGCCAGCAGCCCAAGGACAGGGAGTAATTCACCCCTCCACTTT

D: .
size: .
J: TRBJ1-2
V: TRBV6-2/TRBV6-3
CDR3: CASSDSTRGGVSGYTF
DNA: TGTGCCAGCAGCGACTCGACGAGGGGGGGAGTTTCCGGCTACACCTTC

D: TRBD1
size: .
J: TRBJ1-4
V: TRBV6-5
CDR3: CASSSADRGNEKLFF
DNA: TGTGCCAGCAGTTCCGCGGACAGGGGTAATGAAAAACTGTTTTTT

D: TRBD1
size: .
J: TRBJ1-1
V: TRBV4-1
CDR3: CASSQGGGPQAEAFF
DNA: TGCGCCAGCAGCCAAGGAGGGGGCCCCCAGGCTGAAGCTTTCTTT

D: .
size: .
J: TRBJ2-1
V: TRBV3-1/TRBV3-2
CDR3: CASSQELADYNEQFF
DNA: TGTGCCAGCAGCCAAGAGTTAGCGGATTACAATGAGCAGTTCTTC

D: .
size: .
J: TRBJ2-3
V: TRBV18
CDR3: CASSADSGTDTQYF
DNA: TGTGCCAGCTCAGCCGACTCAGGCACAGATACGCAGTATTTT

D: .
size: .
J: TRBJ2-7
V: TRBV2
CDR3: CASRGTGLSSYEQYF
DNA: TGTGCCAGCAGGGGGACTGGTTTAAGCTCCTACGAGCAGTACTTC

D: .
size: .
J: TRBJ1-1
V: TRBV28
CDR3: CASIPGFLTEAFF
DNA: TGTGCCAGCATTCCGGGGTTCCTTACTGAAGCTTTCTTT

D: .
size: .
J: TRBJ2-2
V: TRBV7-7
CDR3: CASSPSHTGELFF
DNA: TGTGCTAGCAGCCCTAGCCACACCGGGGAGCTGTTTTTT

D: .
size: once
J: TRBJ2-5
V: TRBV7-6
CDR3: CASSQVGGETQYF
DNA: TGTGCCAGCAGCCAGGTCGGGGGAGAGACCCAGTACTTC

D: TRBD2
size: .
J: TRBJ2-7
V: TRBV11-2
CDR3: CASSKNAGTSGRGAYEQYF
DNA: TGTGCCAGCAGCAAAAACGCCGGGACTAGCGGGAGAGGAGCCTACGAGCAGTACTTC

D: TRBD1
size: .
J: TRBJ2-2
V: TRBV5-4
CDR3: CASSWDRGNTGELFF
DNA: TGTGCCAGCAGCTGGGACAGGGGGAACACCGGGGAGCTGTTTTTT

D: .
size: once
J: TRBJ1-6
V: TRBV28
CDR3: CASTGQNSPLHF
DNA: TGTGCCAGCACCGGACAAAATTCACCCCTCCACTTT

D: .
size: .
J: TRBJ1-2
V: TRBV6-5
CDR3: CASSRGLSYGYTF
DNA: TGTGCCAGCAGTAGGGGCCTGTCCTATGGCTACACCTTC

D: TRBD2
size: .
J: TRBJ2-7
V: TRBV3-1/TRBV3-2
CDR3: CASSQDGGRALYEQYF
DNA: TGTGCCAGCAGCCAAGATGGCGGGAGGGCCCTTTACGAGCAGTACTTC

D: TRBD1
size: .
J: TRBJ2-4
V: TRBV5-6
CDR3: CASRQGQLAKNIQYF
DNA: TGTGCCAGCAGACAGGGACAGCTAGCCAAAAACATTCAGTACTTC

D: .
size: .
J: TRBJ1-2
V: TRBV18
CDR3: CASSPLDLGGAHYGYTF
DNA: TGTGCCAGCTCACCACTGGACCTTGGGGGGGCTCACTATGGCTACACCTTC

D: TRBD1
size: .
J: TRBJ1-1
V: TRBV6-5
CDR3: CASTNDRVTEAFF
DNA: TGTGCCAGCACCAACGACAGGGTGACTGAAGCTTTCTTT

D: .
size: .
J: TRBJ1-4
V: TRBV12-3/TRBV12-4
CDR3: CASSRMRNEKLFF
DNA: TGTGCCAGCTCCCGTATGCGAAATGAAAAACTGTTTTTT

D: .
size: few
J: TRBJ2-3
V: TRBV7-2
CDR3: CASSLKTGGSTDTQYF
DNA: TGTGCCAGCAGCTTAAAAACAGGTGGAAGCACAGATACGCAGTATTTT

D: .
size: once
J: TRBJ1-1
V: TRBV28
CDR3: CASSPPGAEAFF
DNA: TGTGCCAGCAGTCCCCCAGGGGCCGAAGCTTTCTTT

D: .
size: .
J: TRBJ2-7
V: TRBV6-5
CDR3: CASSYAGPPYEQYF
DNA: TGTGCCAGCAGTTATGCGGGGCCACCCTACGAGCAGTACTTC

D: TRBD1
size: .
J: TRBJ1-2
V: TRBV15
CDR3: CATSARGDYGYTF
DNA: TGTGCCACCAGCGCCAGGGGGGACTATGGCTACACCTTC

D: .
size: .
J: TRBJ2-2
V: TRBV28
CDR3: CASSGPDSNTGELFF
DNA: TGTGCCAGCAGTGGTCCCGACTCGAACACCGGGGAGCTGTTTTTT

D: TRBD1
size: .
J: TRBJ1-5
V: TRBV6-5
CDR3: CASSFRGFSNQPQHF
DNA: TGTGCCAGCAGTTTCAGGGGGTTTAGCAATCAGCCCCAGCATTTT

D: .
size: .
J: TRBJ2-3
V: TRBV7-9
CDR3: CASSSIPDTQYF
DNA: TGTGCCAGCAGCTCAATCCCAGATACGCAGTATTTT